This T cell receptor beta chain was documented in a study of shared clonotypes between healthy human individuals. Overall study: Each donor's CD4 naive and CD4 memory cells filled three plates apiece, CD8 naive two, and CD8 memory one.

In the original processing: With immunoSEQ giving junction-only sequences and no quality scores, filtering differed. TCRdb's table, derived via immunoSEQ multiplex PCR, lists solely in-frame clones and lacks some. Clone size and the V and J calls come from that table; the DNA yielded D and trimming. Here the sample spans approximately 740,000 clones, roughly 92% being singletons. CD8 cells classed as naive were CD45RO-negative and positively selected for CCR7, excluding terminally differentiated effector memory CD45RA+ cells. For this clone: Its cognate antigen is unknown. The sample holds other DNA sequences that translate to the same CDR3.

The study, taken as a whole, reports: Larger estimated richness was generally seen in naive subsets than in memory subsets. For naive CD4 cells, around 5% of clonotypes were shared across a few donors.

V dropped 5 bases and J dropped 0 bases, with 16 bases sitting between them. Germline V lookup: CDR1 SGHNT, CDR2 YYREEE (reference sequence). CDR3 size: 16 residues. The chain links TRBV5-4 to TRBJ2-3; possibly TRBD1 or TRBD2 for D (5 bases each). The source material was naive CD8+ T cells sorted from blood. This receptor was taken from a man aged 25-45 years in good health. The CDR3 DNA is TGTGCCAGCAGGCTGGGGACCTGGGGAAGCACAGATACGCAGTATTTT. Its protein product is CASRLGTWGSTDTQYF.